This is a list of T cell receptor beta chains from one sample in a study of T cells after yellow fever vaccination. Using its own MiXCR run on the 5' RACE reads, TCRdb lists one record per CDR3 protein. The top ten clones hold around 20% of a sample with over 300,000 distinct CDR3 sequences, around 4% of them seen once. The specimen comprised PBMCs, sampled on the day of the yellow fever booster vaccination. The receptors originated from a man between 18 and 29 years old who received the YFV17D yellow fever vaccine. CDR3s include the opening cysteine and the closing phenylalanine or tryptophan. Fields, in order: D gene, V gene, J gene, CDR3 protein. A D gene is named only where the DNA matches it firmly.

NA	TRBV18	TRBJ2-5	CASSPNRFQETQYF
NA	TRBV7-2	TRBJ1-4	CASRPGSREKLFF
TRBD2	TRBV6-5	TRBJ2-3	CASSYSRRLAGRTDTQYF
TRBD2	TRBV5-5	TRBJ2-2	CASSWAGGRTGELFF
TRBD2	TRBV5-4	TRBJ2-4	CASSLGSGGAQNIQYF
NA	TRBV5-6	TRBJ1-5	CASSLGGSKGQPQHF
NA	TRBV15	TRBJ1-4	CATSRDSPSTREDEKLFF
NA	TRBV7-2	TRBJ1-5	CASSFLTNQPQHF
NA	TRBV12-3/TRBV12-4	TRBJ2-2	CASRRVASLGTGELFF
NA	TRBV7-2	TRBJ1-5	CASSLHPDRWGNQPQHF
NA	TRBV12-3/TRBV12-4	TRBJ1-1	CASSPGELVETEAFF
NA	TRBV21-1	TRBJ2-3	CASSPLLAEASTDTQYF
NA	TRBV5-6	TRBJ1-1	CASSGKTGSNTEAFF
NA	TRBV12-3/TRBV12-4	TRBJ1-5	CASSLSGKSQPQHF
NA	TRBV12-3/TRBV12-4	TRBJ2-5	CASSLALVDSEETQYF
TRBD1	TRBV10-3	TRBJ2-1	CAITRSRDRGLNEQFF
TRBD1	TRBV20-1	TRBJ1-1	CSAPRGQMNTEAFF
NA	TRBV10-3	TRBJ2-5	CATAGTEKETQYF
TRBD1	TRBV5-8	TRBJ1-6	CASSSIRFGTDYNSPLHF
TRBD1	TRBV3-1	TRBJ1-1	CASVGQGDTEAFF
TRBD1	TRBV29-1	TRBJ1-5	CSVWQGANQPQHF
NA	TRBV7-8	TRBJ2-1	CASSGGAEYNEQFF
TRBD1	TRBV6-2/TRBV6-3	TRBJ1-1	CASSFRQGGEAFF
NA	TRBV19	TRBJ1-3	CASTTFNRNSGNTIYF
NA	TRBV20-1	TRBJ1-2	CSAASDKDGYTF
NA	TRBV27	TRBJ2-1	CASRILGTSQYEQFF
TRBD1	TRBV13	TRBJ2-5	CASSPRTGWETQYF
TRBD2	TRBV3-1	TRBJ2-5	CASSQEDVIAGAKETQYF
NA	TRBV7-2	TRBJ2-2	CASSPLVGGELFF
NA	TRBV11-2	TRBJ2-1	CASGGPYNEQFF
NA	TRBV12-3/TRBV12-4	TRBJ2-5	CASSDVADKTQYF
NA	TRBV19	TRBJ1-1	CASIPARGERGYTEAFF
NA	TRBV20-1	TRBJ2-5	CSARGPASQETQYF
TRBD1	TRBV20-1	TRBJ1-5	CSATPTGINNQPQHF
NA	TRBV28	TRBJ1-5	CASSMGSQPQHF
TRBD1	TRBV12-3/TRBV12-4	TRBJ1-2	CASSFGDRPDPFSF
NA	TRBV12-3/TRBV12-4	TRBJ2-2	CASSPGSPTGELFF
NA	TRBV20-1	TRBJ1-6	CSARDRQNNSPLHF
NA	TRBV9	TRBJ1-5	CASSPGYRGDQPQHF
TRBD1	TRBV4-1	TRBJ1-6	CASSQQGRDSPLHF
TRBD2	TRBV7-6	TRBJ2-3	CASSPRIAGGGTDTQYF
TRBD1	TRBV11-2	TRBJ1-1	CASSFQGANTEAFF
NA	TRBV12-3/TRBV12-4	TRBJ2-3	CASRSMERANTDTQYF
TRBD1	TRBV6-2/TRBV6-3	TRBJ2-5	CASRVTTGLETQYF
NA	TRBV6-2/TRBV6-3	TRBJ2-2	CASSYIASSGLSPGELFF
TRBD1	TRBV6-5	TRBJ1-1	CASSPRTGSSNTEAFF
NA	TRBV20-1	TRBJ1-6	CSASPPAVSSYNSPLHF
NA	TRBV27	TRBJ2-5	CASSFRMRETQYF
NA	TRBV19	TRBJ2-3	CASSTLQSTDTQYF
NA	TRBV3-1	TRBJ2-1	CASSQARDGYNEQFF
NA	TRBV7-2	TRBJ2-7	CASSLAPTPGKEQYF